This T cell receptor (beta chain) was recorded in a study of CD8+CD57+ T cells in acquired aplastic anemia. Those patients picked for sequencing had displayed CD8+CD57+ cell expansion on flow cytometry. TCR beta VDJ combinations and CDR3 sequences were profiled from genomic DNA. Using its own MiXCR run on the reads, TCRdb lists one record per CDR3 protein. In the table there are under 350,000 distinct CDR3 sequences, about three fifths of which are singletons. This CDR3 spans 13 amino acids. Per germline, CDR1 SGHRS and CDR2 YFSETQ. Details on this clonotype: At one boundary the junction diverges from the germline segment, which might be a read error.

The sequence derives from a human donor with aplastic anemia. The chain has TRBV5-1 and TRBJ2-7; D might be TRBD1 (5 bases). Material for sequencing was sorted CD4+, CD8+, or CD8+CD57+ T cells (not recorded which) from PBMCs. The CDR3 nucleotides read TGTGCCAGCTATGGACACCCACCCTACGAGCAGTACTTC. This gives the protein CASYGHPPYEQYF.